The text below deals with one TCR beta chain. No cognate antigen has been identified for it. Base quality data are lacking; no much larger clone is found one base away. Receptor libraries were prepared by the immunoSEQ multiplex PCR assay. In its TCRdb copy, this immuneACCESS table keeps in-frame sequences only and misses some clones. Where compared with another copy, unresolved V genes explain less than half of these, and the others have no known cause. The sample yields tens of thousands of clones; nearly 95% were counted once. The ten largest clones take up 0.43% of the sample. The data were taken from a study of T cell changes during pregnancy in multiple sclerosis (dated by TCRdb to about 2019). Background on the whole study: In women with multiple sclerosis, the researchers looked at how the T cell repertoire shifted as pregnancy progressed.

Its CDR3 holds 14 amino acids, cysteine through phenylalanine. CDR3 DNA only is kept here, 42 bases in frame from base 1. CDR1 and CDR2 are drawn from the germline V gene (reference sequence): LNHNV, YYDKDF. Relative to germline, V is missing 4 bases and J is missing 2 bases, with 3 bases of the junction outside any gene match. This receptor was identified in a female donor in good health, enrolled as a control in a pregnancy study. Sequences were derived from CD4+ T cells from peripheral blood mononuclear cells, sampled in the third trimester of pregnancy. Rearrangement joined TRBV15 to TRBJ2-7; 9 bases in the middle match TRBD2. The CDR3 amino acid sequence is: CATSKTSGAYEQYF. In nucleotides, the sequence is TGTGCCACCAGCAAGACTAGCGGAGCCTACGAGCAGTACTTC. Beyond the CDR3, the reference TRBV15 and TRBJ2-7 genes provide the residues; the full variable domain reads: DAMVIQNPRYQVTQFGKPVTLSCSQTLNHNVMYWYQQKSSQAPKLLFHYYDKDFNNEADTPDNFQSRRPNTSFCFLDIRSPGLGDTAMYLCATSKTSGAYEQYFGPGTRLTVT.